A selection of T cell receptor beta chains follows, all from one sample in a study of beta chain features in type 1 diabetes. Assay: immunoSEQ multiplex PCR; the TCRdb copy retains only in-frame clones and omits some. The sample has fewer than 200,000 clones; around 8% are singletons. The sequencing sample was made of central memory CD4+ T cells from blood. These receptors all come from a man between 18 and 29 years old in good health. Each CDR3 is given with its conserved first and last residue. The D gene is left open where the match is weak. Clone size is stated in some rows and not others, as once, few, many or a class when expanded.

>TRBV29-1|.|TRBD1|TRBJ1-2
CSVEAGGRYGYTF
TGCAGCGTTGAGGCAGGGGGCCGCTATGGCTACACCTTC
>TRBV18|many|TRBD1|TRBJ2-6
CASSPAGGMEGANVLTF
TGTGCCAGCTCACCAGCAGGGGGAATGGAAGGGGCCAACGTCCTGACTTTC
>TRBV6-5|few|TRBD2|TRBJ2-1
CASMLAGHNEQFF
TGTGCCAGCATGCTAGCGGGGCACAATGAGCAGTTCTTC
>TRBV27|few|TRBD1|TRBJ2-2
CATANGWDRVFWELFF
TGTGCCACCGCGAACGGGTGGGACAGGGTATTCTGGGAGCTGTTTTTT
>TRBV30|few|.|TRBJ1-1
CAWSSLRGMNTEAFF
TGTGCCTGGAGTTCGCTCCGCGGCATGAACACTGAAGCTTTCTTT
>TRBV5-4|few|TRBD2|TRBJ2-3
CASSLGTSGSVTDTQYF
TGTGCCAGCAGCTTGGGGACTAGCGGGTCCGTCACAGATACGCAGTATTTT
>TRBV11-2|.|.|TRBJ1-2
CASSSIRDYGYTF
TGTGCCAGCAGCTCGATCCGGGACTATGGCTACACCTTC
>TRBV5-1|few|.|TRBJ1-2
CASSLEAGAPYGYTF
TGCGCCAGCAGCTTGGAGGCAGGGGCACCCTATGGCTACACCTTC
>TRBV15|few|.|TRBJ2-7
CATSRDRGPFYEQYF
TGTGCCACCAGCAGAGACAGGGGTCCCTTCTACGAGCAGTACTTC
>TRBV9|few|.|TRBJ2-2
CASSVGLAPGELFF
TGTGCCAGCAGCGTAGGCCTAGCCCCCGGGGAGCTGTTTTTT
>TRBV2|few|TRBD1|TRBJ1-3
CASSEVRGRHTIYF
TGTGCCAGCAGTGAAGTCAGGGGGCGTCACACCATATATTTT
>TRBV11-2|.|TRBD2|TRBJ2-5
CASSLVTGGYQETQYF
TGTGCCAGCAGCTTAGTAACGGGAGGTTACCAAGAGACCCAGTACTTC
>TRBV7-3|.|.|TRBJ2-1
CASSLVSSSNEQFF
TGTGCCAGCAGCCTCGTCTCTAGTAGCAATGAGCAGTTCTTC
>TRBV7-2|.|.|TRBJ2-5
CASSLEAGEGETQYF
TGTGCCAGCAGCTTAGAGGCAGGGGAGGGAGAGACCCAGTACTTC
>TRBV19|.|TRBD1|TRBJ2-5
CASSTRRTSGGQETQYF
TGTGCCAGTAGTACAAGGCGGACTTCAGGGGGACAAGAGACCCAGTACTTC
>TRBV6-5|few|TRBD2|TRBJ2-2
CASSLGGRPGELFF
TGTGCCAGCAGCCTCGGGGGGAGGCCCGGGGAGCTGTTTTTT
>TRBV28|.|.|TRBJ1-5
CASSFQQGINQPQHF
TGTGCCAGCAGTTTTCAGCAGGGTATTAATCAGCCCCAGCATTTT
>TRBV4-1|.|TRBD2|TRBJ2-1
CASSQGLAGVTYNEQFF
TGCGCCAGCAGCCAAGGTCTAGCGGGAGTAACGTACAATGAGCAGTTCTTC
>TRBV6-5|.|.|TRBJ1-5
CASSYWQGSNQPQHF
TGTGCCAGCAGTTACTGGCAGGGCAGTAATCAGCCCCAGCATTTT
>TRBV28|many|.|TRBJ2-3
CASRPDRPSVHF
TGTGCCAGCAGGCCCGACAGGCCCTCGGTGCATTTT
>TRBV7-2|.|TRBD2|TRBJ2-3
CASSPGLAGLADTQYF
TGTGCCAGCAGCCCGGGACTAGCGGGGTTGGCAGATACGCAGTATTTT
>TRBV11-2|few|.|TRBJ1-1
CASSLRGTEAFF
TGTGCCAGCAGCTTAAGGGGGACTGAAGCTTTCTTT
>TRBV18|.|TRBD1|TRBJ1-2
CASSPGQGNYGYTF
TGTGCCAGCTCACCAGGACAGGGGAACTATGGCTACACCTTC
>TRBV11-2|few|.|TRBJ1-2
CASRQSYRFSYGYTF
TGTGCCAGCAGGCAATCCTACAGATTCTCCTATGGCTACACCTTC
>TRBV7-3|few|.|TRBJ2-7
CASSLDAGGGEQYF
TGTGCCAGCAGCTTAGATGCAGGGGGAGGCGAGCAGTACTTC
>TRBV28|.|.|TRBJ1-2
CASSSFGGGGYGYTF
TGTGCCAGCAGTTCCTTTGGGGGGGGAGGGTATGGCTACACCTTC
>TRBV4-1|few|TRBD2|TRBJ2-2
CASSPMGGTNTGELFF
TGCGCCAGCAGCCCTATGGGGGGGACGAACACCGGGGAGCTGTTTTTT
>TRBV19|.|TRBD1|TRBJ1-2
CASSMPGQTTKTKYYTF
TGTGCCAGTAGTATGCCGGGACAGACCACCAAAACCAAGTACTACACCTTC
>TRBV4-1|many|TRBD2|TRBJ2-3
CASSQDLVAGGPDTQYF
TGCGCCAGCAGCCAAGATCTTGTAGCGGGGGGACCAGATACGCAGTATTTT
>TRBV7-2|.|.|TRBJ2-3
CASSSSGITDAQYF
TGTGCCAGCAGCTCTTCAGGAATCACAGATGCGCAGTATTTT
>TRBV10-3|many|TRBD2|TRBJ2-3
CAISESESGIQDTQYF
TGTGCCATCAGTGAGTCGGAGAGCGGGATTCAAGATACGCAGTATTTT
>TRBV7-2|.|TRBD2|TRBJ2-2
CASSPPYGRVDGELFF
TGTGCCAGCAGCCCCCCCTACGGGAGGGTCGACGGGGAGCTGTTTTTT
>TRBV28|few|TRBD1|TRBJ2-5
CASMTRGTGAQETQYF
TGTGCCAGTATGACCCGCGGGACAGGGGCCCAAGAGACCCAGTACTTC
>TRBV30|many|TRBD1|TRBJ1-2
CAWRQGGGYTF
TGTGCCTGGAGACAGGGGGGCGGCTACACCTTC
>TRBV15|.|.|TRBJ1-5
CATSFTLNSNQPQHF
TGTGCCACCAGCTTCACATTGAATAGCAATCAGCCCCAGCATTTT
>TRBV29-1|few|.|TRBJ2-7
CSVVPTGKMKSSYEQYF
TGCAGCGTTGTGCCGACAGGAAAAATGAAGAGCTCCTACGAGCAGTACTTC
>TRBV5-4|few|.|TRBJ2-4
CASSLVGRSNIQYF
TGTGCCAGCAGCTTGGTCGGTCGATCAAACATTCAGTACTTC